This T cell receptor beta chain was observed in a study of shared clonotypes between healthy human individuals. Trimming stripped 5 bases from V and 9 bases from J, with 20 bases between. The CDR3 runs 15 residues. Per germline, CDR1 LNHDA and CDR2 SQIVND (reference sequence). HIV-negative, healthy adults without recent acute infections or vaccinations were the donors. The data were produced by immunoSEQ multiplex PCR, yet TCRdb's version contains in-frame clones alone and is incomplete. In the table there are about 660,000 clones, 74% of which are singletons. This clone was seen many times. This receptor was obtained from a woman in her 30s in good health. J is TRBJ2-1 and V is TRBV19, with TRBD2 as a possible D gene (6 bases). What was sequenced was memory CD4+ T cells sorted from blood. Subset specified: CD45RA-negative fraction. CDR3 sequence: CASSLSDLRGVEQFF. CDR3 in DNA: TGTGCCAGTAGTCTTTCGGACTTGCGCGGGGTTGAGCAGTTCTTC.